These T cell receptor beta chains were read from a single sample in a study of CD8+CD57+ T cells in acquired aplastic anemia. MiXCR was run by TCRdb on the reads, yielding one entry per CDR3 protein. The profile shows roughly 260,000 distinct CDR3 sequences, around 45% of them singletons. Sequences were obtained from sorted CD4+, CD8+, or CD8+CD57+ T cells (not recorded which) from PBMCs. The source of these receptors is a human donor with aplastic anemia. Both conserved end residues are part of each CDR3. D genes are given only for firm matches. Clone size is shown for a subset of rows, as once, few, many or a class of expanded clone.

j_call | clone_size | d_call | cdr3_length | v_call | cdr3_aa | cdr3_nt
TRBJ2-7 | - | - | 13 | TRBV7-9 | CASSRDKSYEQYF | TGTGCCAGCAGCCGGGACAAGTCCTACGAGCAGTACTTC
TRBJ2-5 | - | TRBD1 | 15 | TRBV6-1 | CASLPGQGTQETQYF | TGTGCCAGCCTCCCGGGACAGGGGACCCAAGAGACCCAGTACTTC
TRBJ2-1 | few | - | 11 | TRBV10-3 | CAISLGDEQFF | TGTGCCATCAGTCTAGGGGATGAGCAGTTCTTC
TRBJ2-5 | - | TRBD1 | 15 | TRBV7-3 | CASSRNRGTEETQYF | TGTGCCAGCAGCCGTAACCGAGGGACAGAAGAGACCCAGTACTTC
TRBJ1-2 | - | - | 15 | TRBV29-1 | CSVMDWTSLGYGYTF | TGCAGCGTTATGGACTGGACCTCCTTGGGCTATGGCTACACCTTT
TRBJ1-6 | - | - | 16 | TRBV24-1 | CATSDYDSSYNSPLHF | TGTGCCACCAGCGATTATGACAGCTCCTATAATTCACCCCTCCACTTT
TRBJ2-3 | - | TRBD2 | 19 | TRBV25-1 | CASSESVVSRSGSADTQYF | TGTGCCAGCAGTGAATCCGTCGTTTCGCGTAGCGGGAGCGCAGATACGCAGTATTTT
TRBJ2-7 | many | TRBD1 | 15 | TRBV4-1 | CASSQDRDRSYEQYF | TGCGCCAGCAGCCAAGATAGGGACAGATCCTACGAGCAGTACTTC
TRBJ1-4 | - | TRBD1 | 14 | TRBV9 | CASPFRTGGEKLFF | TGTGCCAGCCCCTTTCGGACAGGGGGTGAAAAACTGTTTTTT
TRBJ2-1 | - | - | 14 | TRBV19 | CASSDSYSYNEQFF | TGTGCCAGTAGTGATTCCTACTCCTACAATGAGCAGTTCTTC
TRBJ2-7 | many | - | 13 | TRBV7-2 | CASSLRGSYEQYF | TGTGCCAGCAGCTTGCGTGGATCCTACGAGCAGTACTTC
TRBJ1-2 | - | TRBD1 | 13 | TRBV9 | CASSGDRDYGYTF | TGTGCCAGCAGCGGGGACAGGGACTATGGCTACACCTTC
TRBJ2-2 | once | TRBD2 | 13 | TRBV13 | CAGRSGTSGELFF | TGTGCCGGCAGGTCAGGGACTAGCGGGGAGCTGTTTTTT
TRBJ1-4 | - | TRBD1 | 16 | TRBV6-2/TRBV6-3 | CASSGDSGATNEKLFF | TGTGCCAGCAGCGGGGACAGCGGCGCAACTAATGAAAAACTGTTTTTT
TRBJ1-1 | many | TRBD1 | 19 | TRBV9 | CASSVPGPDGTGTDTEAFF | TGTGCCAGCAGCGTGCCGGGGCCCGACGGGACAGGGACGGACACTGAAGCTTTCTTT
TRBJ1-2 | many | TRBD1 | 16 | TRBV6-5 | CASSIGTGGLPTGYTF | TGTGCCAGCAGTATCGGGACAGGGGGCCTCCCAACCGGCTACACCTTC
TRBJ2-2 | - | TRBD1 | 16 | TRBV14 | CASSRAGTGGTGELFF | TGTGCCAGCAGCCGAGCCGGGACAGGGGGCACCGGGGAGCTGTTTTTT
TRBJ2-1 | many | TRBD2 | 14 | TRBV4-1 | CASSSLAGLYEQFF | TGCGCCAGCAGCTCACTAGCGGGACTATATGAGCAGTTCTTC
TRBJ2-3 | - | TRBD2 | 14 | TRBV29-1 | CSVSPSGSTDTQYF | TGCAGCGTTAGCCCTAGCGGGAGCACAGATACGCAGTATTTT
TRBJ1-2 | - | TRBD1 | 15 | TRBV2 | CASSLSGTANYGYTF | TGTGCCAGCAGTCTATCCGGGACAGCTAACTATGGCTACACCTTC
TRBJ2-1 | - | TRBD1 | 12 | TRBV7-9 | CASSLNGQAEFF | TGTGCCAGCAGCTTGAACGGACAGGCTGAGTTCTTC
TRBJ2-1 | many | TRBD2 | 15 | TRBV19 | CASSILAGPTNEQFF | TGTGCCAGTAGTATACTAGCGGGACCAACCAATGAGCAGTTCTTC
TRBJ1-2 | many | TRBD1 | 12 | TRBV5-1 | CASSLQGVARTF | TGCGCCAGTAGTTTACAGGGGGTCGCTCGCACCTTC
TRBJ2-5 | - | TRBD2 | 17 | TRBV5-5 | CASSQDRSGGPQETQYF | TGCGCCAGCAGCCAAGATCGAAGCGGGGGGCCCCAAGAGACCCAGTACTTC
TRBJ2-7 | - | - | 13 | TRBV27 | CASSFSRAGEQYF | TGTGCCAGCAGTTTTAGTAGGGCAGGCGAGCAGTACTTC
TRBJ2-7 | - | TRBD2 | 15 | TRBV12-3/TRBV12-4 | CASSLAGGLQGEQYF | TGTGCCAGCAGTCTAGCGGGAGGTCTACAAGGGGAGCAGTACTTC
TRBJ1-1 | - | - | 12 | TRBV29-1 | CSVPRGGAEAFF | TGCAGCGTTCCACGTGGGGGGGCTGAAGCTTTCTTT
TRBJ1-5 | many | - | 15 | TRBV12-3/TRBV12-4 | CASSFGHYSNQPQHF | TGTGCCAGCAGTTTTGGTCATTATAGCAATCAGCCCCAGCATTTT
TRBJ1-1 | - | TRBD1 | 14 | TRBV5-1 | CASRSGTGDTEAFF | TGCGCCAGCCGATCCGGGACAGGGGACACTGAAGCTTTCTTT
TRBJ2-7 | - | TRBD2 | 18 | TRBV6-1 | CASSRRGSGGLSSYEQYF | TGTGCCAGCAGCCGAAGGGGTAGCGGGGGGCTTAGCTCCTACGAGCAGTACTTC
TRBJ2-7 | - | - | 14 | TRBV5-1 | CASSYHDSSYEQYF | TGCGCCAGCAGCTACCACGACAGTTCCTACGAGCAGTACTTC